One and the same sample provided the 5 T cell receptor beta chains below, sequenced in a study of blood T cell repertoires in COVID-19. The table came from immunoSEQ multiplex PCR; TCRdb's copy has only in-frame clones and leaves some out. The table lists approximately 150,000 clones, about 82% of them singletons. Source material: peripheral blood. The source of these receptors is a woman aged 60-70 years with acute or convalescent COVID-19.

This clone was found once. V usage is TRBV6-5 and J usage is TRBJ1-6; 10 bases agree with TRBD1. V shed 0 bases and J 8 bases; nucleotides not matched to a gene: 4. Germline values: CDR1 MNHEY, CDR2 SVGAGI. The CDR3 runs to 16 residues. The CDR3 DNA follows: TGTGCCAGCAGTTACTCGAGGACAGGGGGGGATTCACCCCTCCACTTT. As protein: CASSYSRTGGDSPLHF.

The chain has TRBV4-3 and TRBJ2-7; D is unclear. The germline V gene encodes CDR1 LGHNA and CDR2 YSLEER. V lost 2 bases, J lost 0 bases, and 8 bases lay in between. The CDR3 is 14 amino acids. CDR3 loop: CASSQSASSYEQYF. The CDR3 DNA reads as TGCGCCAGCAGCCAATCAGCGAGCTCCTACGAGCAGTACTTC.

This sequence joins TRBV4-1 and TRBJ2-6, with D maybe TRBD1 (7 bases). Germline CDR1 and CDR2: MGHRA and YSYEKL. The germline V and J ends were trimmed by 4 bases and 0 bases, with 19 bases remaining between them. The CDR3 loop spans 19 amino acids. CDR3 in DNA: TGCGCCAGCAGCCGGACTACGGACAGGCCGAGCTCTGGGGCCAACGTCCTGACTTTC. It specifies CASSRTTDRPSSGANVLTF.

V and J are TRBV2 and TRBJ1-3, with no clear D. The V gene lost 11 bases and the J gene lost 0 bases, with 23 bases spanning the gap. The CDR3 consists of 17 residues. Germline V gene sequence: CDR1 SNHLY, CDR2 FYNNEI. The CDR3 here is CAPPSQSVACSGNTIYF. CDR3 DNA: TGTGCCCCCCCCTCGCAGTCAGTCGCCTGCTCTGGAAACACCATATATTTT.

This clone was picked up one time. This chain joins TRBV4-3 and TRBJ1-2, with D uncertain. The CDR3 loop spans 16 amino acids. V was trimmed by 2 bases and J by 8 bases, leaving 21 bases between them. Germline V gives CDR1 LGHNA, CDR2 YSLEER. In DNA form, the CDR3 reads TGCGCCAGCAGCCAATGGCGGTCTTCGAGGAACGGGGGCTACACCTTC. Amino acid sequence: CASSQWRSSRNGGYTF.